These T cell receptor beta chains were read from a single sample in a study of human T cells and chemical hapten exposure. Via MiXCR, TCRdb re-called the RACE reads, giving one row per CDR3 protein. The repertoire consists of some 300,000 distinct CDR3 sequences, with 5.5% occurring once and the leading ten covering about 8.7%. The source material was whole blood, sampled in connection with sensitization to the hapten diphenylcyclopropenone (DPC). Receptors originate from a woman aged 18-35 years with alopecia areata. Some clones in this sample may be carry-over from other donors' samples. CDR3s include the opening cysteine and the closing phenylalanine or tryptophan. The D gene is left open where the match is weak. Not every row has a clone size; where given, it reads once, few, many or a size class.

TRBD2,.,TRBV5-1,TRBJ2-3,CASSPWGLAGGLTDTQYF,TGCGCCAGCAGCCCATGGGGACTAGCGGGGGGGCTTACAGATACGCAGTATTTT
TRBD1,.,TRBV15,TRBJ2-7,CATSLNRGPSSYEQYF,TGTGCCACCAGCCTAAACAGGGGGCCGAGCTCCTACGAGCAGTACTTC
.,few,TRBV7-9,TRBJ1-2,CASSLGAQGQVYGYTF,TGTGCCAGCAGCTTAGGGGCGCAGGGGCAAGTCTATGGCTACACCTTC
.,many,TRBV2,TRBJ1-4,CASSEIASANEKLFF,TGTGCCAGCAGTGAAATCGCGTCTGCGAATGAAAAACTGTTTTTT
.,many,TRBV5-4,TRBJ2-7,CASSLPHYEQYF,TGTGCCAGCAGCTTGCCCCACTACGAGCAGTACTTC
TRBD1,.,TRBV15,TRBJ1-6,CATSPRQGTNSPLHF,TGTGCCACCAGCCCCCGACAGGGGACTAATTCACCCCTCCACTTT
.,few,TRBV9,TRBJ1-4,CASSGLPQVETNEKLFF,TGTGCCAGCAGCGGACTGCCGCAGGTGGAAACTAATGAAAAACTGTTTTTT
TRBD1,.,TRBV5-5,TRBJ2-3,CASTRTGEEDTQYF,TGTGCCAGCACCAGGACAGGGGAAGAAGATACGCAGTATTTT
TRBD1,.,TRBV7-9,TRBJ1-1,CTSSLDRQGIHPLNTEAFF,TGTACCAGCAGCTTAGATAGACAGGGAATCCATCCTTTGAACACTGAAGCTTTCTTT
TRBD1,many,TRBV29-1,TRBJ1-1,CSVVQQGGNTEAFF,TGCAGCGTTGTTCAACAGGGGGGCAACACTGAAGCTTTCTTT
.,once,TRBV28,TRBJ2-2,CASTFTNTGELFF,TGTGCCAGCACGTTTACGAACACCGGGGAGCTGTTTTTT
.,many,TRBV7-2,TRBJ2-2,CASSLSGGAPGELFF,TGTGCCAGCAGCTTAAGTGGGGGGGCCCCCGGGGAGCTGTTTTTT
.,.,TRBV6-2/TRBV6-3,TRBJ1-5,CASRADRQPQHF,TGTGCCAGCAGGGCGGACAGACAGCCCCAGCATTTT
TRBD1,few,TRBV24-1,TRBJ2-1,CATSDSWDSNYNEQFF,TGTGCCACCAGTGATTCGTGGGACAGTAACTACAATGAGCAGTTCTTC
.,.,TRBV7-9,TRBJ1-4,CASSRGTRATNEKLFF,TGTGCCAGCAGCCGGGGGACGAGGGCAACTAATGAAAAACTGTTTTTT
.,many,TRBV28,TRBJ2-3,CASSPNPTDTQYF,TGTGCCAGCAGCCCGAACCCGACAGATACGCAGTATTTT
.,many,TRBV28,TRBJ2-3,CASSYLRQDTDTQYF,TGTGCCAGCAGTTACCTGCGACAGGACACAGATACGCAGTATTTT
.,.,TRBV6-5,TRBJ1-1,CASSYLGLGERPEAFF,TGTGCCAGCAGTTACCTGGGTCTTGGCGAGAGGCCTGAAGCTTTCTTT
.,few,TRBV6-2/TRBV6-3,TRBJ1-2,CASSGTGLGYGYTF,TGTGCCAGCAGTGGAACGGGATTAGGCTATGGCTACACCTTC
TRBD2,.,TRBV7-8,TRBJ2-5,CASSLLRGGFQETQHF,TGTGCCAGCAGCTTATTGCGGGGGGGGTTTCAAGAGACCCAGCACTTC
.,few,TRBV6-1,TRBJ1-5,CASIRGIQQGNQPQHF,TGTGCCAGCATTCGGGGTATCCAGCAGGGGAATCAGCCCCAGCATTTT
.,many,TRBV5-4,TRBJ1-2,CASSLSHRDHGYTF,TGTGCCAGCAGCTTGTCTCACAGGGATCATGGCTACACCTTC
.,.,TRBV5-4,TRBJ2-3,CASSLGDFPDTQYF,TGTGCCAGCAGCTTGGGGGACTTTCCTGATACGCAGTATTTT
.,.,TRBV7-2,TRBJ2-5,CASSLGSSEDQYF,TGTGCCAGCAGCTTAGGGAGTTCTGAGGACCAGTACTTC
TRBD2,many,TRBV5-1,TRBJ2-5,CASSGTSGHQETQYF,TGCGCCAGCAGCGGGACTAGCGGACATCAAGAGACCCAGTACTTC
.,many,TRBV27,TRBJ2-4,CASSFRSQAPTDLAKNIQYF,TGTGCCAGCAGTTTCAGGTCTCAGGCACCGACAGATCTAGCCAAAAACATTCAGTACTTC
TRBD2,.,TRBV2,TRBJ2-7,CACTREAGPRLAQYF,TGTGCCTGCACCCGAGAAGCGGGGCCACGCCTGGCGCAGTACTTC
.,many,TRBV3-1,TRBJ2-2,CASSQDEWTGELFF,TGTGCCAGCAGCCAAGATGAATGGACCGGGGAGCTGTTTTTT
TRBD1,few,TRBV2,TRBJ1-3,CASKRIGQGAYSGNTIYF,TGTGCCAGCAAGAGAATAGGGCAGGGGGCCTACTCTGGAAACACCATATATTTT
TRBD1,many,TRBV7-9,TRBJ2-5,CASSTYPGQGEETQYF,TGTGCCAGCAGCACTTATCCGGGACAGGGGGAAGAGACCCAGTACTTC
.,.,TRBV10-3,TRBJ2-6,CATLNQTNVLTF,TGTGCCACCCTGAATCAGACCAACGTCCTGACTTTC
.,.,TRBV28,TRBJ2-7,CASSITYEQYF,TGTGCCAGCAGCATCACATACGAGCAGTACTTC
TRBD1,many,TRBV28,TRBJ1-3,CASSPGQGLSGNTIYF,TGTGCCAGCAGCCCGGGACAGGGCCTCTCTGGAAACACCATATATTTT
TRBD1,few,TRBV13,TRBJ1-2,CASSPLSTGTTYGYTF,TGTGCCAGCAGCCCGCTCTCGACAGGGACCACGTATGGCTACACCTTC
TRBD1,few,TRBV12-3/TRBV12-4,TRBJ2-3,CASSPTGSRDTQYF,TGTGCCAGCAGCCCGACAGGGTCCAGAGATACGCAGTATTTT
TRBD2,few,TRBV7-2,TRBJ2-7,CASSLLLATVLSSEQYF,TGTGCCAGCAGCTTACTACTAGCGACAGTTTTATCATCCGAGCAGTACTTC
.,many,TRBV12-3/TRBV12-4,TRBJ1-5,CASSRAGSQHF,TGTGCCAGCAGCAGGGCAGGTTCCCAGCATTTT
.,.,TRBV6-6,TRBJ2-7,CASSYEGFSYEQYF,TGTGCCAGCAGTTACGAGGGCTTCTCCTACGAGCAGTACTTC
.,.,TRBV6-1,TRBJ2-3,CASSLRVTDTQYF,TGTGCCAGCAGTCTTCGAGTCACAGATACGCAGTATTTT
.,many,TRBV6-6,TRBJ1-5,CASTSAAPGGQPQHF,TGTGCCAGCACCTCCGCGGCCCCTGGGGGTCAGCCCCAGCATTTT
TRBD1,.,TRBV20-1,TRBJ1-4,CSARDQGTDGEKLFF,TGCAGTGCTAGAGATCAAGGGACAGATGGAGAAAAACTGTTTTTT